Described below is a single T cell receptor (beta chain) sequence and its context. Its recognized antigen is unknown. Per-nucleotide qualities are absent, and no much larger clonotype sits a single base away. This specimen belongs to a study of blood T cell repertoires in COVID-19 (dated by TCRdb to about 2020). Looking at the study overall: Samples covering the acute and convalescent phases of COVID-19 were provided by collaborators in the United States, Italy and Spain. The samples were drawn from the first 160 participants of the ongoing ImmuneRACE study and from 950 to 1,500 subjects provided by 6 global collaborators. Where HLA class I and class II types were available, the types were taken from metadata supplied by the sample provider, not from assay-based typing. The repertoires were made available in a free public database intended to serve as a resource for research on the immune response to SARS-CoV-2. Nearly every sample came with metadata listing a de-identified subject ID, COVID-19 status, age in years and sex. The material from the prospective study consisted of cDNA or gDNA derived from T cells, B-cell-depleted T cells, or PBMCs. The dataset comprised deeply sampled blood TCRbeta repertoires from subjects exposed to, actively infected with, or recovered from COVID-19.

Enrolling through a virtual design, the prospective study's participants ranged in age from roughly 18 to 100 years and lived across 20 to 25 United States geographic areas. Cohort assignment in the prospective study relied on participant-reported clinical history from a screening survey and a study questionnaire. For ImmuneRACE Cohort 3, a participant was defined as recovered based on two consecutive negative NP/OP PCR tests, clearance by a healthcare professional, or resolution of symptoms. In the prospective study, whole blood, serum and a nasopharyngeal or oropharyngeal swab were collected from each participant by mobile phlebotomists. Prospective study participants could optionally give additional blood draws and questionnaires over a roughly 2-month period. Before DNA extraction, blood samples from the prospective study were shipped at room temperature or frozen. Study-wide conclusions, independent of this receptor: Clinical and demographic metadata were provided uncurated, with the amount varying by source and participant.

TCRbeta CDR3 regions were amplified from genomic DNA by means of the immunoSEQ Assay, a bias-controlled multiplex PCR. The authors' pipeline ran thus. The number of nucleated cells in each sample was estimated by amplification of reference gene primers within the assay. Sequence reads were collapsed and filtered to measure the absolute abundance of every unique TCRbeta CDR3 rearrangement. For each sample, productive Simpson clonality was calculated as the square root of Simpson's diversity index over productive rearrangements. TCRdb provides this immuneACCESS table in a form limited to in-frame rearrangements. Some clones are lacking; in checked studies, under half of them reflect an unresolved V gene, and why the rest are absent is not known. The V and J calls and clone size come from that table; D and trimming were worked out from the DNA. Here the sample has roughly 200,000 clones; around 89% occur a single time. Less than 1.5% of the sample comes from the top ten.

The junction shows trimming of 3 bases on V and 7 bases on J, and the gene matches do not reach 7 bases of it. Reading the germline V gene (reference sequence) gives CDR1 GTSNPN and CDR2 SVGIG. Including cysteine and phenylalanine, the CDR3 has 13 amino acids. The DNA shown is the 39-base CDR3, in frame from base 1. The sequenced sample consisted of PBMCs or T cells enriched from blood (not recorded which). The chain is encoded by TRBV30 joined to TRBJ2-3, with TRBD1 identical over 7 junction bases. The sequence was collected from a man aged 30 to 45 who had recovered from COVID-19. CDR3 protein: CAWRGGKGYTQYF. The nucleotides are TGTGCCTGGAGAGGGGGCAAGGGATATACGCAGTATTTT.